These 17 T cell receptor beta chains share one sample of origin, sequenced in a study of cytomegalovirus exposure and HLA in healthy donors. A multiplex PCR was run with 60 Vbeta primers and 13 Jbeta primers. The table came from immunoSEQ multiplex PCR; TCRdb's copy has only in-frame clones and leaves some out. Found here are 250,000 to 350,000 clones, 75% to 90% of them singletons; the top ten hold around 4%. Sequencing was performed on PBMCs. These receptors were taken from a man aged 35 to 55 in good health and CMV-seropositive.

This chain links TRBV29-1 with TRBJ1-2, with 9 nucleotides matching TRBD1. This CDR3 is built from 13 residues. J gave up 7 bases and V 6 bases, and 9 bases lay outside the gene matches. Germline loops: CDR1 SQVTM, CDR2 ANQGSEA. The CDR3 nucleotides are TGCAGCGTAGCCGGGACAGGGTTTGGTGGCTACACCTTC. Translation gives CSVAGTGFGGYTF.

This chain connects TRBV5-1 to TRBJ2-7; TRBD1 matches 9 bases. The CDR3 is 13 residues long. Germline loops: CDR1 SGHRS, CDR2 YFSETQ. V shed 4 bases and J 5 bases; nucleotides not matched to a gene: 4. In DNA form, the CDR3 reads TGCGCCAGCAGCGTGGGACAGGGCGACGAGCAGTACTTC. Translation gives CASSVGQGDEQYF.

The chain recombines TRBV11-2 with TRBJ1-1; 10 bases map to TRBD1. The CDR3 runs 15 residues. V was pared by 5 bases and J by 0 bases, with 3 bases of the junction left unmatched. The V gene's germline CDR1 is SGHAT and CDR2 FQNNGV. CDR3: CASSGTGAMNTEAFF. CDR3 coding DNA: TGTGCCAGCAGCGGGACAGGGGCTATGAACACTGAAGCTTTCTTT.

V gene TRBV5-1 combines with J gene TRBJ1-1; TRBD1 is a possible D gene (5 bases). CDR3 length equals 15 residues. Germline V gene lookup returns CDR1 SGHRS and CDR2 YFSETQ. Trimming took off 0 bases at V and 5 bases at J, with 14 bases between the two ends. For the CDR3, the DNA is TGCGCCAGCAGCTTGGGACAGCCCGCCAGGACTGAAGCTTTCTTT. Protein sequence: CASSLGQPARTEAFF.

The rearrangement links TRBV28 to TRBJ1-5, with D possibly matching TRBD1 (6 bases). Germline-derived CDR1 and CDR2 are MDHEN and SYDVKM. This CDR3 is 17 amino acids long. V lost 3 bases and J 0 bases, leaving 15 bases between the germline ends. CDR3 sequence reads: CASSFGGASFSNQPQHF. The DNA of the CDR3 is TGTGCCAGCAGTTTCGGGGGGGCGAGCTTTAGCAATCAGCCCCAGCATTTT.

This chain connects TRBV2 to TRBJ1-2, with no clear D. V lost 5 bases and J lost 5, with 15 bases in between. This CDR3 spans 14 amino acids. Per the germline V gene, CDR1 is SNHLY and CDR2 is FYNNEI. CDR3 residues: CASSYGVPGYGYTF. CDR3 in DNA: TGTGCCAGCAGTTACGGGGTCCCGGGGTATGGCTACACCTTC.

V usage is TRBV6-1 and J usage is TRBJ1-1; possibly TRBD1 for D (6 bases). V lost 8 bases and J lost 4, with 20 bases in between. From germline, CDR1 is MNHNS and CDR2 SASEGT. This CDR3 contains 15 residues. The CDR3 sequence: CASLRTTGWGTEAFF. In DNA form, the CDR3 reads TGTGCCAGCCTTAGAACCACAGGGTGGGGCACTGAAGCTTTCTTT.

This rearrangement joins TRBV27 to TRBJ2-3, with D perhaps matching TRBD1 (5 bases). The V gene lost 1 base and the J gene lost 1 base, with 6 bases spanning the gap. CDR1 is MNHEY and CDR2 is SMNVEV in the germline V gene (reference sequence). The CDR3 covers 14 residues. The CDR3 sequence is CASSLFRGTDTQYF. CDR3 DNA sequence: TGTGCCAGCAGTTTATTCAGGGGCACAGATACGCAGTATTTT.

The chain combines TRBV5-1 with TRBJ2-3; the match to TRBD2 covers 12 bases. Looked up from germline, CDR1 is SGHRS and CDR2 is YFSETQ. The J segment lost 4 bases and the V segment lost 3 bases, leaving 9 bases of the junction unmatched. This CDR3 has 17 residues. CDR3 protein: CASSWGTSGFQADTQYF. As DNA, the CDR3 is TGCGCCAGCAGCTGGGGGACTAGCGGGTTCCAGGCAGATACGCAGTATTTT.

The chain uses TRBV9 and TRBJ2-2; 14 bases are a match to TRBD2. The germline CDR1 and CDR2 sequences are SGDLS and YYNGEE. The CDR3 runs to 16 residues. The V segment lost 3 bases and the J segment 5 bases; nucleotides outside the gene matches: 3. The chain's CDR3 is CASSAGLAGVTGELFF. CDR3 DNA: TGTGCCAGCAGCGCGGGACTAGCGGGAGTGACCGGGGAGCTGTTTTTT.

As DNA, the CDR3 is TGTGCCAGCAGCCAAGGCGGGGCTAACTATGGCTACACCTTC. Amino acid sequence: CASSQGGANYGYTF. This chain links TRBV14 with TRBJ1-2; D call uncertain. Looked up from germline, CDR1 is SGHDN and CDR2 is FVKESK. The V and J ends lost 1 base and 0 bases respectively, with 6 bases between them. The length of the CDR3 is 14 residues. The full variable domain, rest sourced from reference TRBV14 and TRBJ1-2, is EAGVTQFPSHSVIEKGQTVTLRCDPISGHDNLYWYRRVMGKEIKFLLHFVKESKQDESGMPNNRFLAERTGGTYSTLKVQPAELEDSGVYFCASSQGGANYGYTFGSGTRLTVV.

The chain employs TRBV7-9 and TRBJ1-1; TRBD1 is a possible D gene (5 bases). CDR3 length equals 14 residues. V gave up 4 bases and J gave up 4 bases, with 13 bases separating them. Germline V gene lookup returns CDR1 SEHNR and CDR2 FQNEAQ (reference sequence). CDR3 nucleotides: TGTGCCAGCAGCTCCCCCCCGGGGGTCACTGAAGCTTTCTTT. This codes for CASSSPPGVTEAFF.

The chain employs TRBV4-2 and TRBJ2-3; perhaps TRBD1 as D (6 bases). This CDR3 spans 17 amino acids. Germline V gene lookup returns CDR1 LGHNA and CDR2 YNFKEQ. With 0 bases removed from V and 4 bases from J, the gap between germline ends came to 17 bases. CDR3 residues: CASSQESAGELADTQYF. The CDR3 DNA follows: TGTGCCAGCAGCCAAGAGAGTGCAGGGGAACTAGCAGATACGCAGTATTTT.

The genes are TRBV7-9 and TRBJ1-3; no definite D call. The germline gives CDR1 SEHNR, CDR2 FQNEAQ (reference sequence). V was shortened by 5 bases and J by 2 bases, with 19 bases between the two germline ends. This CDR3 comprises 17 residues. CDR3 residues: CASSPPRGRAAGNTIYF. CDR3 in DNA: TGTGCCAGCAGCCCCCCACGGGGAAGGGCTGCTGGAAACACCATATATTTT.

The chain combines TRBV27 with TRBJ2-2, with D hard to call. V was trimmed by 5 bases and J by 8 bases, leaving 9 bases between them. Germline V CDR1 and CDR2: MNHEY, SMNVEV (reference sequence). This CDR3 spans 12 amino acids. Written as DNA, the CDR3 is TGTGCCAGCAGTCCCGCTGCGGGGGAGCTGTTTTTT. This sequence encodes CASSPAAGELFF.

This chain uses TRBV2 with TRBJ2-5; 7 bases are shared with TRBD2. Germline CDR1 and CDR2: SNHLY and FYNNEI. The trim removed 4 bases at V and 9 bases at J, leaving 2 bases unmatched. The CDR3 sequence is 11 residues long. This chain's CDR3 is CASSGGGAQYF. In nucleotides, the CDR3 is TGTGCCAGCAGTGGGGGAGGGGCCCAGTACTTC.

The chain is built from TRBV5-4 and TRBJ1-1; a possible D gene is TRBD1 (6 bases). The V end lost 2 bases, the J end lost 5 bases, and 13 bases lay between the germline ends. There are 14 residues in the CDR3. The germline gives CDR1 SGHNT, CDR2 YYREEE (reference sequence). The CDR3 nucleotides read TGTGCCAGCAGCTTCGAAGGGGGAAATACTGAAGCTTTCTTT. Residues: CASSFEGGNTEAFF.